The clone carrying this TCR beta chain was found once. The data stem from a study of blood T cell repertoires in COVID-19. Study background: Samples taken during acute and convalescent COVID-19 were collected in the United States, Italy and Spain. PBMCs, B-cell-depleted T cells, or T cells provided the cDNA or gDNA that made up the material.

In the original workflow: Amplification from reference gene primers served as the basis for estimated nucleated cell counts. Profiling relied on immunoSEQ multiplex PCR, and the TCRdb table lists in-frame clones only, not all of them. V and J calls plus clone size are reproduced from that table; the DNA served to infer D and trimming. The sample carries some 86,000 clones, approximately 90% recorded once. Looked up from germline, CDR1 is KGHSH and CDR2 is LQKENI. The CDR3 is 14 residues long. Trimming cost V 4 bases and J 7 bases, with 11 bases left between them. This rearrangement joins TRBV18 to TRBJ1-6; D gene unclear. This TCR derives from a human donor with active COVID-19. The donor label of this sample is uncertain. The specimen sequenced was peripheral blood. The CDR3 loop is CASSLSAANSPLHF. CDR3 nucleotide sequence: TGTGCCAGCTCACTATCGGCAGCGAATTCACCCCTCCACTTT.